A selection of T cell receptor beta chains follows, all from one sample in a study of post-analysis software for immune sequencing data. TCRdb reanalysed the PCR reads using MiXCR and keeps one entry per CDR3 protein. Counted here are around 440,000 distinct CDR3 sequences, roughly 45% occurring once; the ten biggest clones make up about 12%. Input material: blood. The source of these receptors is a girl aged 5 to 17 with multiple sclerosis. Both conserved end residues are part of each CDR3. The D gene is left open where the match is weak. Rows give clone size only sometimes, using once, few, many, or a class for an expanded clone.

v_gene,j_gene,abundance,d_gene,CDR3nt,CDR3aa
TRBV7-9,TRBJ2-1,.,.,TGTACCAGCAGCTTAGAAGTGGGCCAGGTGTCCTACAATGAGCAGTTCTTC,CTSSLEVGQVSYNEQFF
TRBV3-1,TRBJ2-7,.,.,TGTGACAGCAGCCAAGAGACGGCAGCCTACGAGCAGTACTTC,CDSSQETAAYEQYF
TRBV12-3/TRBV12-4,TRBJ1-4,.,.,TGTGCCAGCAGTACCATTCGTGAAAAACTGTTTTTT,CASSTIREKLFF
TRBV29-1,TRBJ2-7,many,TRBD1,TGCAGCGTTGGATCTTCGACAGGGGGCCTTGAGCAGTACTTC,CSVGSSTGGLEQYF
TRBV6-1,TRBJ1-5,.,.,TGTGCCAGCAGTGATGTTCAGCCCCAGCATTTT,CASSDVQPQHF
TRBV3-1,TRBJ1-6,few,.,TGTGCCAGCAGCCCCTACAGGGATCTGACGGGAACCCTCCACTTT,CASSPYRDLTGTLHF
TRBV5-1,TRBJ2-5,.,.,TGCGCCAGCAGCTTGGATACTAGCAATGAGCAGTACTTC,CASSLDTSNEQYF
TRBV6-5,TRBJ2-7,.,.,TGTGCCAGCAGTTACTCCGGGGGTAACTATCCCTACGAGCAGTACTTC,CASSYSGGNYPYEQYF
TRBV27,TRBJ2-7,.,TRBD2,TGTGCCAGCAGTGGGACTAGCGGGAGTGTCGAGCAGTACTTC,CASSGTSGSVEQYF
TRBV20-1,TRBJ2-7,.,TRBD1,TGCAGTGCCCGGGGACAGGGGGGATACGAGCAGTACTTC,CSARGQGGYEQYF
TRBV6-5,TRBJ1-6,.,TRBD1,TGTGCCAGCACCCCCGGGACAGCAAATTCACCCCTCCACTTT,CASTPGTANSPLHF
TRBV7-8,TRBJ2-1,.,TRBD1,TGTGCCAGCAGCATAAGGACAGGGAGGAATGAGCAGTTCTTC,CASSIRTGRNEQFF
TRBV21-1,TRBJ1-2,.,.,TGTGCCAGCAGCATCCGGATTCGTAACTATGGCTACACCTTC,CASSIRIRNYGYTF
TRBV12-3/TRBV12-4,TRBJ1-5,few,.,TGTGCCAGCAGCCGGGCAGGGAGCAATCAGCCCCAGCATTTT,CASSRAGSNQPQHF
TRBV28,TRBJ2-3,.,TRBD2,TGTGCCAGCAGTCCAGGACTAGTCACAGATACGCAGTATTTT,CASSPGLVTDTQYF
TRBV5-6,TRBJ2-7,.,.,TGTGCCAGCAGCTTTCAAGCACTGAGAGCTTCCTACGAGCAGTACTTC,CASSFQALRASYEQYF
TRBV9,TRBJ1-5,.,.,TGTGCCAGCAGCGTGACGGACGGCCATCAGCCCCAGCATTTT,CASSVTDGHQPQHF
TRBV21-1,TRBJ2-7,.,.,TGTGCCAGCACTAAAAGCCCCCCGGGCGGCCGCACCTCCTACGAGCAGTACTTC,CASTKSPPGGRTSYEQYF
TRBV14,TRBJ1-1,.,TRBD1,TGTGCCAGCAGCCCTAGACAGGGTTTTGGCACTGAAGCTTTCTTT,CASSPRQGFGTEAFF
TRBV20-1,TRBJ2-3,.,TRBD1,TGCAGTGCCCGACAGGGGGCTCGCACAGATACGCAGTATTTT,CSARQGARTDTQYF